The 30 T cell receptor beta chains below all came from one sample that was sequenced in a study of T-cell memory formation after mild COVID-19 (dated by TCRdb to the early 2020s). Library method: 5' RACE. TCRdb records Illumina NovaSeq 6000 as the sequencer. TCRdb redid the processing of the public reads, applying fastp at Q25 and MiXCR, and retained in-frame beta chains. Each record represents a unique CDR3 protein, reported with the most common genes and DNA among its rows. In all, the sample holds tens of thousands of distinct CDR3 sequences, and less than 7.5% of those were seen once. Approximately 1.5% of the sample is in the top ten clones. The sample taken for sequencing was PBMCs or a T cell subset sorted from them (not recorded which). These receptors came from a man younger than 35 who had mild COVID-19 (a few samples of this study predate the infection). The sample titles of this study are shuffled in the database, so cell type and time point are left out; the donor was told from shared clones.

This clonotype was counted ten times or more. In DNA, the CDR3 is TGTGCCAGCAGTCGGGACAGGGGCACCAAAAACATTCAGTACTTC. This translates into CASSRDRGTKNIQYF. This chain joins TRBV12-3 or TRBV12-4 and TRBJ2-4; TRBD1 matches 10 bases. CDR3 size: 15 residues. With V trimmed by 5 bases and J by 2 bases, 3 bases remained unmatched.

This clonotype was seen more than once but under ten times. This chain uses TRBV9 with TRBJ1-1; TRBD1 might be the D (5 bases). CDR3 size: 15 residues. Between the trimmed V and J ends, which lost 0 bases and 0 bases, there was a span of 9 bases. In germline, CDR1 is SGDLS, CDR2 YYNGEE. The CDR3, as DNA: TGTGCCAGCAGCGTAGGTGGGGCACTGAACACTGAAGCTTTCTTT. As protein: CASSVGGALNTEAFF.

The rearrangement uses TRBV7-2 and TRBJ2-1, with 9 bases that match TRBD2. There are 14 residues in the CDR3. V lost 0 bases, J lost 7 bases, and 1 base stayed unmatched. Germline-derived CDR1 and CDR2 are SGHTA and FQGNSA. DNA of the CDR3: TGTGCCAGCAGCTTAGCAGCGGGGGGAAATGAGCAGTTCTTC. This gives the protein CASSLAAGGNEQFF.

This clonotype was detected only a few times. The V and J genes are TRBV7-2 and TRBJ2-2; TRBD2 aligns across 9 bases. Trimming at V came to 5 bases and at J to 2 bases, leaving 3 bases not matched to a gene. CDR1 and CDR2 from the germline V gene are SGHTA and FQGNSA. CDR3 length equals 15 residues. CDR3 DNA sequence: TGTGCCAGCAGCGCGGGGGGGCTTAACACCGGGGAGCTGTTTTTT. Its translation: CASSAGGLNTGELFF.

This clonotype was seen repeatedly, ten times or more. The chain couples TRBV4-3 to TRBJ2-3, with D hard to call. This CDR3 is 14 amino acids long. Trimming took off 0 bases at V and 10 bases at J, with 14 bases between the two ends. Germline V CDR1 and CDR2: LGHNA, YSLEER. CDR3 protein: CASSQDGFPRPQYF. The CDR3 DNA reads TGCGCCAGCAGCCAAGATGGGTTTCCTCGCCCGCAGTATTTT.

The table lists this clonotype with a few counts. The chain uses TRBV7-9 and TRBJ1-2; D unclear. Per germline, CDR1 SEHNR and CDR2 FQNEAQ (reference sequence). The CDR3 is 13 residues long. V was pared by 3 bases and J by 8 bases, with 13 bases between. CDR3 sequence reads: CASSFSETRGYTF. The CDR3 region has the DNA TGTGCCAGCAGCTTTTCGGAAACGAGGGGCTACACCTTC.

The table lists this clonotype with a few counts. This chain uses TRBV28 with TRBJ1-6; TRBD1 might be the D (5 bases). The CDR3 is 16 residues long. Looked up from germline, CDR1 is MDHEN and CDR2 is SYDVKM. Trimming stripped 6 bases from V and 7 bases from J, with 19 bases between. This chain's CDR3 is CASRPNAGSGNSPLHF. CDR3 DNA sequence: TGTGCCAGCAGACCTAACGCAGGGTCGGGAAATTCACCCCTCCACTTT.

This clonotype was seen a few times. V gene TRBV7-2 combines with J gene TRBJ1-1; 8 nucleotides agree with TRBD1. The ends lost 3 bases at V and 4 bases at J; junction bases unmatched: 10. The CDR3 sequence is 16 residues long. In germline, CDR1 is SGHTA, CDR2 FQGNSA. CDR3 sequence (DNA): TGTGCCAGCAGCTTCAGGGGACAGGTGGTGAGCACTGAAGCTTTCTTT. Its protein is CASSFRGQVVSTEAFF. Using reference TRBV7-2 and TRBJ1-1 for the parts outside the CDR3, the full variable domain is GAGVSQSPSNKVTEKGKDVELRCDPISGHTALYWYRQSLGQGLEFLIYFQGNSAPDKSGLPSDRFSAERTGGSVSTLTIQRTQQEDSAVYLCASSFRGQVVSTEAFFGQGTRLTVV.

In its sample, this clonotype was seen a few times. The J gene is TRBJ1-1, the V gene TRBV6-5, with D unresolved. The germline CDR1 and CDR2 sequences are MNHEY and SVGAGI. V was trimmed by 0 bases and J by 6 bases, leaving 11 bases between them. The CDR3 is 14 residues long. This CDR3 is CASSYSIERAEAFF. As DNA, the CDR3 is TGTGCCAGCAGTTACTCGATAGAACGGGCTGAAGCTTTCTTT.

This clonotype was counted ten times or more. The V call is TRBV20-1, the J call TRBJ2-5, with TRBD2 matching over 8 bases. V lost 3 bases, J lost 3 bases, and 6 bases stayed unmatched. The germline CDR1 and CDR2 sequences are DFQATT and SNEGSKA (reference sequence). CDR3 length equals 14 residues. In DNA form, the CDR3 reads TGCAGTGCTAGCGTTAGCGGGGCGAAAGAGACCCAGTACTTC. Translation gives CSASVSGAKETQYF.

The rearrangement uses TRBV7-2 and TRBJ1-2; D possibly corresponds to TRBD1 (6 bases). Germline V gene data show CDR1 as SGHTA and CDR2 as FQGNSA. V was trimmed by 4 bases and J by 4 bases, leaving 16 bases between them. There are 15 residues in the CDR3. The CDR3 here is CASSSGVGRGYGYTF. The CDR3 DNA is TGTGCCAGCAGCTCGGGTGTGGGCAGGGGCTATGGCTACACCTTC.

The gene calls are TRBV20-1 and TRBJ1-1; D gene uncertain. V lost 0 bases to trimming and J lost 1 base, with 3 bases between them. CDR3 size: 12 residues. The germline V gene has CDR1 DFQATT and CDR2 SNEGSKA (reference sequence). Here the CDR3 reads CSAREPNTEAFF. The CDR3 coding sequence is TGCAGTGCTAGAGAGCCGAACACTGAAGCTTTCTTT.

This clonotype has a count of ten or more. The chain couples TRBV6-2 or TRBV6-3 to TRBJ2-3; D is undetermined. This CDR3 is built from 12 residues. CDR1 is MNHEY and CDR2 is SVGEGT in the germline V gene. The V gene lost 6 bases and the J gene lost 4 bases, with 8 bases spanning the gap. CDR3 in DNA: TGTGCCAGCAGCAAAGAAGCAGATACGCAGTATTTT. Its protein is CASSKEADTQYF.

The chain combines TRBV5-1 with TRBJ2-5; 8 bases are a match to TRBD1. This CDR3 is 15 amino acids long. Trimming cost V 3 bases and J 5 bases; bases outside gene matches: 9. Germline CDR1 reads SGHRS; CDR2 reads YFSETQ. The DNA of the CDR3 is TGCGCCAGCAGCTCCGGGACAGGCGGGTTGGAGACCCAGTACTTC. Its protein is CASSSGTGGLETQYF.

The gene calls are TRBV7-9 and TRBJ2-3; D perhaps matches TRBD2 (6 bases). CDR3 length equals 15 residues. The V end was cut by 5 bases, the J end by 3 bases, with 15 bases between. CDR1 is SEHNR, CDR2 FQNEAQ, per germline (reference sequence). Here the CDR3 reads CASSRWGVRTDTQYF. In nucleotides, the CDR3 is TGTGCCAGCAGCCGCTGGGGGGTGAGGACAGATACGCAGTATTTT.

This clonotype was observed a few times. The chain has TRBV7-8 and TRBJ1-1; a possible D gene is TRBD1 (5 bases). The CDR3 covers 12 residues. Germline V CDR1 and CDR2: SGHVS, FQNEAQ. V lost 0 bases and J 8 bases, leaving 7 bases between the germline ends. The CDR3 loop reads CASSLAGGEAFF. In nucleotides, the CDR3 is TGTGCCAGCAGCTTAGCGGGGGGAGAAGCTTTCTTT.

In this sample, this clonotype turned up many times. The J gene is TRBJ2-1, the V gene TRBV5-1, with 8 bases identical to TRBD2. The trim removed 0 bases at V and 6 bases at J, leaving 5 bases unmatched. Germline loops: CDR1 SGHRS, CDR2 YFSETQ. The CDR3 is 15 amino acids. CDR3 bases: TGCGCCAGCAGCTTGGAGGTAGCGGGGCCCAATGAGCAGTTCTTC. Translating gives CASSLEVAGPNEQFF.

A few counts support this clonotype. The V gene is TRBV15, the J gene TRBJ2-5; 7 bases are shared with TRBD1. This CDR3 has 14 residues. Per germline, CDR1 LNHNV and CDR2 YYDKDF (reference sequence). With V trimmed by 4 bases and J by 2 bases, 4 bases remained unmatched. For the CDR3, the DNA is TGTGCCACCAGCAACCACAGGGGACAAGAGACCCAGTACTTC. Amino acids: CATSNHRGQETQYF.

At least ten counts were recorded for this clonotype. The genes are TRBV12-3 or TRBV12-4 and TRBJ2-7; maybe TRBD1 (6 bases). Trimming left V 2 bases short and J 2 bases short, with 7 bases between. This CDR3 comprises 13 residues. The CDR3 region has the DNA TGTGCCAGCAGTTTAAACAGGGCCTACGAGCAGTACTTC. It translates to CASSLNRAYEQYF.

This clonotype was detected many times. The rearrangement links TRBV4-2 to TRBJ2-1; 8 bases match TRBD2. Germline V gives CDR1 LGHNA, CDR2 YNFKEQ. After removal of 5 bases from V and 10 bases from J, the junction contained 10 bases not matched to a gene. This CDR3 spans 14 amino acids. The chain's CDR3 is CASSSGGSGQEQFF. CDR3 nucleotide sequence: TGTGCCAGCAGCTCGGGGGGGAGCGGACAGGAGCAGTTCTTC.

V gene TRBV20-1 combines with J gene TRBJ2-1; tentative D call: TRBD2 (6 bases). Germline V gives CDR1 DFQATT, CDR2 SNEGSKA (reference sequence). The germline V and J ends were trimmed by 5 bases and 0 bases, with 11 bases remaining between them. CDR3 length equals 14 residues. The CDR3 sequence: CSARDWSSYNEQFF. The CDR3 DNA follows: TGCAGTGCTCGGGACTGGAGCTCCTACAATGAGCAGTTCTTC.

The V gene is TRBV7-2, the J gene TRBJ2-2, with D unclear. Germline assignment: CDR1 SGHTA and CDR2 FQGNSA. The V end was cut by 5 bases, the J end by 0 bases, with 7 bases between. The CDR3 covers 14 residues. DNA of the CDR3: TGTGCCAGCAGCCCAGTAGCGAACACCGGGGAGCTGTTTTTT. Amino acids: CASSPVANTGELFF.

CDR3 coding DNA: TGTGCCAGCAGTTTAAAGACAGGTTCAGATACGCAGTATTTT. It is translated as CASSLKTGSDTQYF. This chain links TRBV12-3 or TRBV12-4 with TRBJ2-3; the D gene is possibly TRBD1 (6 bases). This CDR3 is built from 14 residues. Trimming removed 2 bases at V and 4 bases at J, with 10 bases between.

The chain uses TRBV7-2 and TRBJ1-2; 8 bases align to TRBD1. After removal of 4 bases from V and 0 bases from J, the junction contained 4 bases not matched to a gene. There are 15 residues in the CDR3. The germline V gene has CDR1 SGHTA and CDR2 FQGNSA. CDR3 sequence: CASSYTGGANYGYTF. The CDR3 nucleotides are TGTGCCAGCAGCTATACAGGGGGAGCTAACTATGGCTACACCTTC.

The V gene is TRBV14, the J gene TRBJ2-5, with 11 bases fitting TRBD2. Germline trimming cut 1 base from V and 5 bases from J; bases unmatched to any gene: 6. The CDR3 extends over 16 amino acids. The germline V gene has CDR1 SGHDN and CDR2 FVKESK. CDR3 residues: CASSQASSGGMETQYF. CDR3 DNA sequence: TGTGCCAGCAGCCAAGCATCTAGCGGGGGGATGGAGACCCAGTACTTC.

V is TRBV4-1 and J is TRBJ1-4; D not certain. CDR1 and CDR2 (germline): MGHRA, YSYEKL. V was shortened by 0 bases and J by 4 bases, with 12 bases between the two germline ends. This CDR3 has 16 residues. The CDR3 loop is CASSQDPTSLNEKLFF. Written as DNA, the CDR3 is TGCGCCAGCAGCCAAGATCCAACCAGCCTTAATGAAAAACTGTTTTTT.

This clonotype occurred a few times. This chain links TRBV4-1 with TRBJ1-1, with 9 bases lining up with TRBD1. This CDR3 is 15 amino acids long. J lost 2 bases, V lost 8 bases, and 9 bases had no gene match. CDR1 is MGHRA and CDR2 is YSYEKL in the germline V gene. CDR3 sequence: CASRSTGGRNTEAFF. The DNA for the CDR3 is TGCGCCAGCCGATCGACAGGGGGAAGAAACACTGAAGCTTTCTTT.

The genes are TRBV18 and TRBJ2-7; D gene ambiguous. Germline assignment: CDR1 KGHSH and CDR2 LQKENI. Trimming took off 4 bases at V and 3 bases at J, with 10 bases between the two ends. This CDR3 spans 13 amino acids. DNA for the CDR3: TGTGCCAGCTCACGGAACAGAGACTACGAGCAGTACGTC. Translating it yields CASSRNRDYEQYV.

The table lists this clonotype with many counts. The chain's CDR3 is CASSLVGRGSNTGELFF. The CDR3, as DNA: TGTGCCAGCAGCTTGGTGGGGCGGGGGTCGAACACCGGGGAGCTGTTTTTT. The chain carries TRBV5-4 and TRBJ2-2; 7 bases are shared with TRBD2. Per germline, CDR1 SGHNT and CDR2 YYREEE (reference sequence). After removal of 0 bases from V and 0 bases from J, the junction contained 5 bases not matched to a gene. CDR3 length equals 17 residues. The full variable domain, with the rest looked up from reference TRBV5-4 and TRBJ2-2, is ETGVTQSPTHLIKTRGQQVTLRCSSQSGHNTVSWYQQALGQGPQFIFQYYREEENGRGNFPPRFSGLQFPNYSSELNVNALELDDSALYLCASSLVGRGSNTGELFFGEGSRLTVL.

The J gene is TRBJ2-2, the V gene TRBV7-9; no reliable D call. The germline V gene has CDR1 SEHNR and CDR2 FQNEAQ (reference sequence). V was pared by 6 bases and J by 0 bases, with 8 bases between. The CDR3 covers 14 residues. The CDR3 DNA sequence: TGTGCCAGCAGACGGGCCTCGAACACCGGGGAGCTGTTTTTT. This encodes CASRRASNTGELFF.